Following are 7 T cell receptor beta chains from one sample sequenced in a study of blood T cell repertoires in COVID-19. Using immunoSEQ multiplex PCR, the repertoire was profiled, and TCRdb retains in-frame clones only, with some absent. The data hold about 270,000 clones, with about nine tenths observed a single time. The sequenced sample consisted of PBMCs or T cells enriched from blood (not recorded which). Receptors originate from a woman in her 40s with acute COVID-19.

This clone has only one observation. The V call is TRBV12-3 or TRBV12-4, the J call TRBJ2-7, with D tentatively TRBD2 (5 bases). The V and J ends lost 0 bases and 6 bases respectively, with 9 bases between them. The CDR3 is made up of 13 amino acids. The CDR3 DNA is TGTGCCAGCAGTTTAGCGGGAGAGTCCGAGCAGTACGTC. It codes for CASSLAGESEQYV.

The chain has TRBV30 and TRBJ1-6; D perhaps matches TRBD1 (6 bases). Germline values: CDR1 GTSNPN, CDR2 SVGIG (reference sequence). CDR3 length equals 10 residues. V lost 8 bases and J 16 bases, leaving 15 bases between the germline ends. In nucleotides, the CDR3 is TGTGCCGGTGGTGGCGACAGGCTCCACTTT. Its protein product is CAGGGDRLHF.

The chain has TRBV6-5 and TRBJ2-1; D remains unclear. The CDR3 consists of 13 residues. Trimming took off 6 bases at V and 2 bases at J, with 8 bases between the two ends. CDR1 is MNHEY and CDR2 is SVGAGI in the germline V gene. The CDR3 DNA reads TGTGCCAGCAGCCTCCGGGCCTACAATGAGCAGTTCTTC. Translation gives CASSLRAYNEQFF.

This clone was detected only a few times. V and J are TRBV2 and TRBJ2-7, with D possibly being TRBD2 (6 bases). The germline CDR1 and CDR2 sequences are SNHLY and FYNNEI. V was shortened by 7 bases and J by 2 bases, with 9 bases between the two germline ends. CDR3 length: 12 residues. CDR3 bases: TGTGCCAGCAACGGGGGAGCCTACGAGCAGTACGTC. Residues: CASNGGAYEQYV.

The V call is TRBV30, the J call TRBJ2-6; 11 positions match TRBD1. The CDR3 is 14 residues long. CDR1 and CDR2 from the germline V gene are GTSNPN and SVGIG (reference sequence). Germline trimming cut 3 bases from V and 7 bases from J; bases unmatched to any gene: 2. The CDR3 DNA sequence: TGTGCCTGGAGGGGACAGGGGGGTGCCAACGTCCTGACTTTC. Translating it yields CAWRGQGGANVLTF.

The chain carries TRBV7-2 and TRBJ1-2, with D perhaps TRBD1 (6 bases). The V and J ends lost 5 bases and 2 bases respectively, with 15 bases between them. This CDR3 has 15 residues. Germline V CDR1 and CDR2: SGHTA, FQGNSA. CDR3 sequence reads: CASSPHRAKNYGYTF. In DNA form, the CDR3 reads TGTGCCAGCAGCCCACACAGGGCGAAGAACTATGGCTACACCTTC.

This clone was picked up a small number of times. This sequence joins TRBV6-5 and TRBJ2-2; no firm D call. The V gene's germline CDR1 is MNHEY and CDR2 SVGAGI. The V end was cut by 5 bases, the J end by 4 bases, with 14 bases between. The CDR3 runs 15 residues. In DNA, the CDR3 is TGTGCCAGCAGTACACAGAGAAGGCCCACCGGGGAGCTGTTTTTT. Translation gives CASSTQRRPTGELFF.